Each of the 21 T cell receptor beta chains below was sequenced from the same sample in a study of CD8 T cells in Susac syndrome. Random hexamers served to reverse transcribe roughly 0.45 to 1 ug RNA. Each CDR3 protein gets one entry after TCRdb re-called the immunoSEQ multiplex PCR reads with MiXCR. Of about 150,000 distinct CDR3 sequences in the sample, less than 97% were seen once. Sequencing used CD8+ T cells from PBMCs. These receptors were collected from a human donor with multiple sclerosis.

The rearrangement joins TRBV6-1 to TRBJ1-2, with D maybe TRBD1 (5 bases). CDR1 and CDR2 from the germline V gene are MNHNS and SASEGT. The CDR3 has 15 residues. Trimming cost V 6 bases and J 0 bases, with 14 bases left between them. CDR3: CASSAGTIPNYGYTF. CDR3 bases: TGTGCCAGCAGCGCTGGGACCATCCCTAACTATGGCTACACCTTC.

This chain connects TRBV7-3 to TRBJ2-1; TRBD2 matches at 10 bases. J was trimmed by 7 bases and V by 2 bases; bases with no gene match: 5. The germline V gene has CDR1 SGHTA and CDR2 FQGTGA. The CDR3 has 15 amino acids. The CDR3 DNA sequence: TGTGCCAGCAGCTTACTAGCGGGGGCGGGGAATGAGCAGTTCTTC. Translated, it gives CASSLLAGAGNEQFF.

The DNA for the CDR3 is TGTGCCATCAGTGAAGGGGATGTCTATGGCTACACCTTC. As protein: CAISEGDVYGYTF. This sequence joins TRBV10-3 and TRBJ1-2; possible D gene TRBD1, 5 bases. Trimming left V 3 bases short and J 4 bases short, with 9 bases between. CDR3 length: 13 amino acids. Looked up from germline, CDR1 is ENHRY and CDR2 is SYGVKD.

The chain employs TRBV20-1 and TRBJ1-4; D gene uncertain. Trimming pared 3 bases from V and 10 bases from J, leaving 12 bases between. Germline V gene data show CDR1 as DFQATT and CDR2 as SNEGSKA (reference sequence). This CDR3 spans 12 amino acids. The CDR3 DNA sequence: TGCAGTGCTAGTCCCGAGGCGGGAAAACTGTTTTTT. Protein product: CSASPEAGKLFF.

V gene TRBV7-9 combines with J gene TRBJ1-2, with 9 bases identical to TRBD1. The V gene's germline CDR1 is SEHNR and CDR2 FQNEAQ (reference sequence). The CDR3 spans 17 residues. Unmatched junction bases numbered 11, after V lost 4 bases and J lost 2 bases. The CDR3 loop is CASSSGTGPFPNYGYTF. CDR3 sequence (DNA): TGTGCCAGCAGCTCCGGGACAGGGCCCTTTCCGAACTATGGCTACACCTTC.

The rearrangement uses TRBV29-1 and TRBJ2-2, with D unclear. Germline assignment: CDR1 SQVTM and CDR2 ANQGSEA. The ends were cut back, 5 bases at V and 6 bases at J, with 10 bases in the middle. The CDR3 has 12 amino acids. Written as DNA, the CDR3 is TGCAGCGTTTATGAGGTCGCCGGGGAGCTGTTTTTT. It is translated as CSVYEVAGELFF.

The V and J genes are TRBV15 and TRBJ2-5; D possibly corresponds to TRBD2 (6 bases). This CDR3 has 15 residues. Looked up from germline, CDR1 is LNHNV and CDR2 is YYDKDF (reference sequence). V was trimmed by 2 bases and J by 5 bases, leaving 15 bases between them. The DNA of the CDR3 is TGTGCCACCAGCAGAAGTCATGGGGGGATGGAGACCCAGTACTTC. This sequence encodes CATSRSHGGMETQYF.

This clonotype came up once. The chain employs TRBV5-6 and TRBJ2-1; 11 bases agree with TRBD1. V lost 3 bases and J lost 8; bases outside the gene matches: 1. This CDR3 is 13 amino acids long. Germline V gene sequence: CDR1 SGHDT, CDR2 YYEEEE. Here the CDR3 reads CASSWTGGDEQFF. Here the CDR3 DNA reads TGTGCCAGCAGCTGGACAGGGGGCGATGAGCAGTTCTTC. Combining the CDR3 with reference TRBV5-6 and TRBJ2-1 gives the whole variable domain DAGVTQSPTHLIKTRGQQVTLRCSPKSGHDTVSWYQQALGQGPQFIFQYYEEEERQRGNFPDRFSGHQFPNYSSELNVNALLLGDSALYLCASSWTGGDEQFFGPGTRLTVL.

The chain uses TRBV2 and TRBJ2-5; perhaps TRBD1 as D (6 bases). The CDR3 has 14 amino acids. CDR1 is SNHLY, CDR2 FYNNEI, per germline. V gave up 4 bases and J gave up 4 bases, with 13 bases separating them. This chain's CDR3 is CASSGSQGSETQYF. CDR3 DNA sequence: TGTGCCAGCAGTGGGTCGCAGGGGTCAGAGACCCAGTACTTC.

This clonotype was counted a single time. V is TRBV6-5 and J is TRBJ2-5; D not resolved. V was pared by 0 bases and J by 5 bases, with 7 bases between. There are 13 residues in the CDR3. Germline loops: CDR1 MNHEY, CDR2 SVGAGI. The CDR3 region is CASSYSPGETQYF. The CDR3 DNA follows: TGTGCCAGCAGTTACTCTCCTGGGGAGACCCAGTACTTC.

This rearrangement joins TRBV30 to TRBJ2-6; D is unclear. The V gene's germline CDR1 is GTSNPN and CDR2 SVGIG (reference sequence). The CDR3 is made up of 13 amino acids. V was clipped by 3 bases and J by 1 base, with 4 bases between them. The CDR3 bases are TGTGCCTGGAGCCCTTCTGGGGCCAACGTCCTGACTTTC. As protein: CAWSPSGANVLTF.

The rearrangement joins TRBV7-3 to TRBJ2-5; 11 bases match TRBD2. Germline values: CDR1 SGHTA, CDR2 FQGTGA. The CDR3 extends over 15 amino acids. With 3 bases clipped from V and 5 bases from J, the junction kept 5 bases outside the gene matches. The CDR3 is CASSFSGGAWETQYF. The CDR3, as DNA: TGTGCCAGCAGCTTTAGCGGGGGGGCCTGGGAGACCCAGTACTTC. Looking up the rest from reference TRBV7-3 and TRBJ2-5 gives the full variable domain: GAGVSQTPSNKVTEKGKYVELRCDPISGHTALYWYRQSLGQGPEFLIYFQGTGAADDSGLPNDRFFAVRPEGSVSTLKIQRTERGDSAVYLCASSFSGGAWETQYFGPGTRLLVL.

The chain recombines TRBV15 with TRBJ1-4; D remains unclear. Trimming left V 1 base short and J 6 bases short, with 3 bases between. CDR1 and CDR2 from the germline V gene are LNHNV and YYDKDF (reference sequence). The CDR3 loop spans 12 amino acids. The CDR3, as DNA: TGTGCCACCAGCAGAGGCGATGAAAAACTGTTTTTT. Translated, it gives CATSRGDEKLFF.

The V call is TRBV12-3 or TRBV12-4, the J call TRBJ2-1; the D gene is possibly TRBD2 (5 bases). V gave up 2 bases and J gave up 10 bases, with 12 bases separating them. The CDR3 contains 13 residues. In nucleotides, the CDR3 is TGTGCCAGCAGTTTACCTAGCTACCAGGAGCAGTTCTTC. Translating gives CASSLPSYQEQFF.

The DNA of the CDR3 is TGCAGCGTTGGTCGGGGTAACACTGAAGCTTTCTTT. As protein: CSVGRGNTEAFF. The chain uses TRBV29-1 and TRBJ1-1; no clear D gene. Trimming left V 4 bases short and J 2 bases short, with 8 bases between. The CDR3 has 12 residues. Germline values: CDR1 SQVTM, CDR2 ANQGSEA.

The V call is TRBV11-2, the J call TRBJ2-7; 11 bases fit TRBD1. V was pared by 7 bases and J by 6 bases, with 8 bases of the junction left unmatched. The germline gives CDR1 SGHAT, CDR2 FQNNGV. There are 14 residues in the CDR3. CDR3: CASILGQGAFEQYF. As DNA, the CDR3 is TGTGCCAGCATACTCGGACAGGGGGCTTTCGAGCAGTACTTC.

The V call is TRBV12-3 or TRBV12-4, the J call TRBJ2-1; 7 bases map to TRBD1. V lost 5 bases to trimming and J lost 10 bases; unmatched junction nucleotides: 17. The CDR3 has 16 residues. The CDR3 region has the DNA TGTGCCAGCAGTACCTCATCCGGGACAGTAAGGGGAGAGCAGTTCTTC. As protein: CASSTSSGTVRGEQFF.

This clonotype appeared a single time. The chain employs TRBV3-1 and TRBJ2-5; 8 bases are shared with TRBD2. Germline trimming cut 1 base from V and 2 bases from J; bases unmatched to any gene: 6. The CDR3 loop spans 16 amino acids. In germline, CDR1 is LGHDT, CDR2 YNNKEL (reference sequence). The CDR3 coding sequence is TGTGCCAGCAGCCAAGCTGGTAGCGGGGTGCAAGAGACCCAGTACTTC. Amino acids: CASSQAGSGVQETQYF.

The CDR3 spells CASRTGDEQYV. The CDR3 region has the DNA TGTGCCAGCAGAACAGGGGACGAGCAGTACGTC. V gene TRBV6-2 or TRBV6-3 combines with J gene TRBJ2-7, with 7 nucleotides matching TRBD1. CDR1 and CDR2 from the germline V gene are MNHEY and SVGEGT. With V trimmed by 6 bases and J by 5 bases, 1 base remained unmatched. The CDR3 consists of 11 residues.

The rearrangement uses TRBV2 and TRBJ1-4; TRBD1 aligns across 7 bases. V gave up 3 bases and J gave up 7 bases; unmatched junction bases: 11. The CDR3 runs 16 residues. The V gene's germline CDR1 is SNHLY and CDR2 FYNNEI. Here the CDR3 DNA reads TGTGCCAGCAGTGAGGGGGGGGGACAGTACCGTGAAAAACTGTTTTTT. Translating gives CASSEGGGQYREKLFF.

The chain combines TRBV20-1 with TRBJ2-7; TRBD2 matches 7 bases. Per germline, CDR1 DFQATT and CDR2 SNEGSKA (reference sequence). This CDR3 has 14 residues. Losses at the gene ends were 2 bases for V and 2 bases for J; bases not matched to a gene: 6. The CDR3 protein is CSARLRGVTYEQYF. DNA of the CDR3: TGCAGTGCTAGACTTCGGGGGGTGACCTACGAGCAGTACTTC.